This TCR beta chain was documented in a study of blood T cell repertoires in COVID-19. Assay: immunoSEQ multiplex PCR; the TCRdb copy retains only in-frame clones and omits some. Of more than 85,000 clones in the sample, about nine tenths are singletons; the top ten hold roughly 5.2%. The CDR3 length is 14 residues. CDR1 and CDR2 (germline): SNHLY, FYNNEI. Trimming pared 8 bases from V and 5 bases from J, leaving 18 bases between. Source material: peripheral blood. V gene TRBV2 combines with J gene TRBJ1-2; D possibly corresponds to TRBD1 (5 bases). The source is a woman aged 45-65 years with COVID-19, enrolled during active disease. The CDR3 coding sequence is TGTGCCAGCGCGAGCGCGCTCGGGGGGTATGGCTACACCTTC. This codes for CASASALGGYGYTF.